This T cell receptor (beta chain) is from a study of somatic mutations in cytotoxic T cells in rheumatoid arthritis (dated by TCRdb to between 2016 and 2019). For the wider study: Patient peripheral blood (approximately 27 ml EDTA) was drawn right after diagnosis and before any treatment started. Sorted V beta1+ cells also underwent TCRB sequencing, and some V beta antibody-stained T-cell populations were flow-sorted at nearly 100% purity on a FACSAria II or Sony SH800. A total of roughly 60 rheumatoid arthritis patients and approximately 21 healthy controls underwent TCRB deep sequencing. Patient and control groups had essentially identical median ages. In newly diagnosed rheumatoid arthritis without treatment, the study examined if expanded CD8+ T-cell clones harbor somatic mutations, relying on TCRB deep sequencing to characterize clonality. The study at large found these results: Several identical CD8+ TCRB sequences were found in both blood and synovial fluid, and in about an eighth of the roughly 60 patients the largest CD8+ clone exceeded 20% of CD8+ cells. The slight TRBV07 underrepresentation in patients was not adjusted for multiple comparisons. It was unknown which antigens the expanded CD8+ clones targeted, and their absence from virus-specific databases did not exclude viral specificity. CD8+ T-cell clonality did not differ significantly between rheumatoid arthritis patients and age-matched healthy controls. CD8+ clonality increased with age in patients (Spearman r ~ 0.5) but not in healthy controls.

The immunoSEQ assay was applied to genomic DNA for TCRB CDR3 sequencing. In the authors' own workflow: When patient CD8+ clones exceeding 1% were checked against published virus-specific TCRB sequences, only a few matched. Analyses were restricted to productive TCRB rearrangements. Clonality was calculated as a Shannon entropy-based productive clonality index, and a clone was defined by a unique TCRB CDR3 sequence. Repertoire overlap between two samples was calculated from the template counts of each clone relative to total templates per sample. V-gene usage from TCRB sequencing and V-gene usage measured by flow cytometry were correlated (Spearman r of approximately 0.59). TCRdb stores this immuneACCESS table with in-frame sequences only. Part of the clones is absent; in the studies checked, under half of the shortfall reflects unresolved V genes, and no reason is known for the rest. The V and J calls and clone size are taken from that table; D and trimming were inferred from the DNA. The table for this sample lists tens of thousands of clones; about 83% of them were counted only once. 10% to 12% of the sample is held by the ten biggest clonotypes.

Positive magnetic bead selection on an AutoMACS was used to isolate CD4+ and CD8+ cells, with flow cytometry used to check purity. After a first flow cytometry screen using a TCR V beta antibody panel, clonal expansions were characterized through TCRB deep sequencing of sorted CD8+ fractions. Peripheral blood mononuclear cells were isolated by Ficoll-Paque PLUS density gradient separation. DNA from CD4-enriched, CD8-enriched or PBMC samples was extracted using Nucleospin Tissue or Tissue XS kits and then quantified on a Qubit 2.0 fluorometer. V loses 8 bases of germline sequence and J loses 3 bases, and the interval between the two ends is 16 bases. CDR1 LNHDA and CDR2 SQIVND were looked up in the germline V gene (reference sequence). Measured from the cysteine to the phenylalanine, the CDR3 is 14 residues long. Only CDR3 DNA remains: 42 bases, in frame from the first base. Concerning this clone: The target of this receptor is not known. The record has no base qualities; no much larger clone is one base away.

Recombination connected TRBV19 to TRBJ1-1; TRBD1 is perhaps the D gene, given 6 matching bases. The sequenced sample was CD8+ T cells sorted from blood. The clonotype originates from an adult with rheumatoid arthritis. Here the CDR3 is given as CASRGAGRDTEAFF. The DNA sequence follows: TGTGCCAGTCGGGGGGCAGGGAGGGACACTGAAGCTTTCTTT.